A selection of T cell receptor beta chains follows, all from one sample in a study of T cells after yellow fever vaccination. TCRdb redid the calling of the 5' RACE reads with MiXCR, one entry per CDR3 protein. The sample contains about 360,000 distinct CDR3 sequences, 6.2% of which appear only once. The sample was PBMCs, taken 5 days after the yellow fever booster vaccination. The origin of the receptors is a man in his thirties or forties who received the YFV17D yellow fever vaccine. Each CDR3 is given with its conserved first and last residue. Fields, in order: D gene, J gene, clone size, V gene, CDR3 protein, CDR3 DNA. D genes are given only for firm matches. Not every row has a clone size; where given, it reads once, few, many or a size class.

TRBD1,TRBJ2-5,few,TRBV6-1,CASSDGQGRETQYF,TGTGCCAGCAGTGACGGACAGGGAAGGGAGACCCAGTACTTC
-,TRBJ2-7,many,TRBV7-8,CASSNLVGGAYEQYF,TGTGCCAGCAGCAACCTAGTTGGGGGGGCTTACGAGCAGTACTTC
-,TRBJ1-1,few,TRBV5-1,CASSPREGLGAEAFF,TGCGCCAGCAGCCCCCGAGAGGGTTTGGGCGCTGAAGCTTTCTTT
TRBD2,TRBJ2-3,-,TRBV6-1,CASTPGRESIDTQYF,TGTGCCAGCACCCCGGGGCGGGAGTCTATAGATACGCAGTATTTT
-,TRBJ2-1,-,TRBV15,CATSRDPRDPSYNEQFF,TGTGCCACCAGCAGAGATCCCCGGGACCCCTCCTACAATGAGCAGTTCTTC
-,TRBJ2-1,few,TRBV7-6,CASSLGLQFF,TGTGCCAGCAGCCTGGGACTCCAGTTCTTC
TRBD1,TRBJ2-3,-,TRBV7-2,CASSRDRFTDTQYF,TGTGCCAGCAGCCGGGACAGGTTCACAGATACGCAGTATTTT
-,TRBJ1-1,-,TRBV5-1,CASTLSGTLNTEAFF,TGCGCCAGCACCCTATCCGGGACACTGAACACTGAAGCTTTCTTT
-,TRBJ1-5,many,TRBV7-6,CASSDEHLKGDQPQHF,TGTGCCAGCAGCGATGAACACCTAAAAGGGGATCAGCCCCAGCATTTT
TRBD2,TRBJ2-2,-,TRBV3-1,CASSHSGLAGISLGNGELFF,TGTGCCAGCAGCCATTCTGGACTAGCGGGTATCTCCCTAGGGAACGGGGAGCTGTTTTTT
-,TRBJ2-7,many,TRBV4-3,CASSQEFLGFHEQYF,TGCGCCAGCAGCCAAGAATTCCTGGGGTTCCACGAGCAGTACTTC
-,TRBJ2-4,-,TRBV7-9,CASSPSPAENIQYF,TGTGCCAGCAGCCCCTCCCCCGCAGAGAACATTCAGTACTTC
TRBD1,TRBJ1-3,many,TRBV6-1,CASRDRDRGSGNTIYF,TGTGCCAGCAGAGATCGGGACAGGGGCTCTGGAAACACCATATATTTT
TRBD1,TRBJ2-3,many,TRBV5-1,CASSIGQGTDTQYF,TGCGCCAGCAGCATCGGACAGGGTACAGATACGCAGTATTTT
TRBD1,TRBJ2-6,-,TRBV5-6,CASSLSPGQGSIFGANVLTF,TGTGCCAGCAGCTTGTCTCCGGGACAGGGTTCTATCTTTGGGGCCAACGTCCTGACTTTC
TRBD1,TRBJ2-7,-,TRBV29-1,CSVMGQGSSYEQYF,TGCAGCGTTATGGGACAGGGGTCCTCCTACGAGCAGTACTTC
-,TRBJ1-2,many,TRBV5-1,CASSLVGESYGYTF,TGCGCCAGCAGCTTGGTTGGCGAAAGCTATGGCTACACCTTC
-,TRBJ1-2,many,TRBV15,CATSRDPGARGYTF,TGTGCCACCAGCAGAGACCCGGGGGCAAGAGGCTACACCTTC
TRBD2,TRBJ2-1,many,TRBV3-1,CASRGTSGDYNEQFF,TGTGCCAGCAGGGGGACTAGCGGAGACTACAATGAGCAGTTCTTC
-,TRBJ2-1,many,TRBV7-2,CASSPNIYNEQFF,TGTGCCAGCAGCCCAAACATCTACAATGAGCAGTTCTTC
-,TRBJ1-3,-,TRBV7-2,CASGFGNTIYF,TGTGCCTCAGGGTTTGGAAACACCATATATTTT
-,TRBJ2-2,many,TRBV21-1,CASSCRPGELFF,TGTGCCAGCAGCTGCCGGCCCGGGGAGCTGTTTTTT